The entry below gives a single T cell receptor beta chain sequence along with its context. Antigen specificity is unknown. The time point is: newly diagnosed GD, antithyroid drugs for less than 3 months. Making the TCR library involved RNA that had been extracted from PBMCs. This entry comes from a study of regulatory T cells in long-lasting Graves disease. The authors built TCR beta libraries using iRepertoire HTBI primers and Arm-PCR of CDR3 regions. In the original processing: In the combined samples, under 80 TRBV and some 15 TRBJ segments were identified. TCRdb re-called the multiplex PCR reads through MiXCR, storing one row per CDR3 protein. None of the V and J calls come from the authors' own analysis; TCRdb made them. In the table there are approximately 470,000 distinct CDR3 sequences, about 16% of which are singletons. Study observations and caveats: Persistent disease exhibited a predilection for TRBV28, TRBJ1-2 and TRBJ2-5.

The CDR3 length is 15 residues. The ends lost 2 bases at V and 6 bases at J; junction bases unmatched: 4. Germline V gene sequence: CDR1 KGHSH, CDR2 LQKENI. In addition, the sample was reused for a study of T cells in Graves' hyperthyroidism and ophthalmopathy. That work adds: Blood also carried most thyroid clonotypes expanded above 0.001. Ophthalmopathy was identified by the model a median around 6.3 months ahead of onset.

Sequenced here: peripheral blood mononuclear cells (PBMCs), sampled at new diagnosis, from a patient treated with antithyroid drugs. The receptor's source is a man aged 35-49 years with Graves disease. The chain recombines TRBV18 with TRBJ1-5; 10 nucleotides match TRBD1. The CDR3, as DNA: TGTGCCAGCTCACCAGGGGACAGGGGCGGTCAGCCCCAGCATTTT. Residues: CASSPGDRGGQPQHF.